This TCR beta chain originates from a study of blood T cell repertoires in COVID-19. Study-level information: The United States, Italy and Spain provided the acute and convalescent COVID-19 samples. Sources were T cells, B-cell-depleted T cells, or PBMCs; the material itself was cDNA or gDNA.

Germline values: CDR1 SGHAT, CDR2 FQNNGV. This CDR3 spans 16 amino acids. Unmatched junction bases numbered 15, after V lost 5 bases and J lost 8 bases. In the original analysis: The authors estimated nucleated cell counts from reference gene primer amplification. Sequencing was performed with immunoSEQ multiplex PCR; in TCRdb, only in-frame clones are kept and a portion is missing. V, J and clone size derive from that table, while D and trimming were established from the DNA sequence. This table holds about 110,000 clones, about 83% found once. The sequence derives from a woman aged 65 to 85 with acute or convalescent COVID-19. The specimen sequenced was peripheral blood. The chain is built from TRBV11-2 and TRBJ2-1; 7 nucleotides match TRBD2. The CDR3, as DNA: TGTGCCAGCAGCCCCGCTGGGGGAGGGTCTGGGGATGAGCAGTTCTTC. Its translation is CASSPAGGGSGDEQFF.